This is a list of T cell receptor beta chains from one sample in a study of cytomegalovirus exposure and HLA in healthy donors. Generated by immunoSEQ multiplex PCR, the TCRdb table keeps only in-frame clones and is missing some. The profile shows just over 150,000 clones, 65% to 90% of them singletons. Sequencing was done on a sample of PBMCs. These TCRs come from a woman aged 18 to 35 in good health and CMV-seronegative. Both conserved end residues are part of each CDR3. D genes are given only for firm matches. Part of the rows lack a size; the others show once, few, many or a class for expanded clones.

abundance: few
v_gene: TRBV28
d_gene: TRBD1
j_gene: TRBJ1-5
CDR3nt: TGTGCCAGCAGGGGCCGTTTGGGAAGGGGGCTTAGGCAGCCCCAGCATTTT
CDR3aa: CASRGRLGRGLRQPQHF

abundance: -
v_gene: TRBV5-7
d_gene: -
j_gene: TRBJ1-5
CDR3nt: TGTGCCAGCAGCTGGGGGGACGGCCGGTTAAGAAATCAGCCCCAGCATTTT
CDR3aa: CASSWGDGRLRNQPQHF

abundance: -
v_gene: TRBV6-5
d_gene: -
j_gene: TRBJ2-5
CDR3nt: TGTGCCAGCAGTTATAATTCTAGATCAGAGACCCAGTACTTC
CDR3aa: CASSYNSRSETQYF

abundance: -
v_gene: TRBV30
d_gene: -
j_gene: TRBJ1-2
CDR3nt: TGTGCCTGGAGGGACACAGCCAGCTTCTATGGCTACACCTTC
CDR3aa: CAWRDTASFYGYTF

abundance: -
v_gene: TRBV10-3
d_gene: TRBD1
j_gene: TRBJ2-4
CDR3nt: TGTGCCATCAGTGGAGGGGAAGGGACAGGGAACGCCAAAAACATTCAGTACTTC
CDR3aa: CAISGGEGTGNAKNIQYF

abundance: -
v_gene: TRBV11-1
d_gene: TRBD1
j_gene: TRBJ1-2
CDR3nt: TGTGCCAGCAGCTTATCTAGGGGGCCAGAGGGCTACACCTTC
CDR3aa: CASSLSRGPEGYTF

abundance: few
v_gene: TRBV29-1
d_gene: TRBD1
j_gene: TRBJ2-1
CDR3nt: TGCAGCTTCCGGGACAGGGTATTTGGTGAGCAGTTCTTC
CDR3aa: CSFRDRVFGEQFF

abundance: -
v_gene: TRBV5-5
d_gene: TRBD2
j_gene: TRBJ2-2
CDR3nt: TGTGCCAGCAGCACCGGACTAGCGGGAGCAAACACCGGGGAGCTGTTTTTT
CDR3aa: CASSTGLAGANTGELFF

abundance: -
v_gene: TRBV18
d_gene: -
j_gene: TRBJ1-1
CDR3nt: TGTGCCAGCTCACCACCGGGGCGGGGGTTCACTGAAGCTTTCTTT
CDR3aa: CASSPPGRGFTEAFF

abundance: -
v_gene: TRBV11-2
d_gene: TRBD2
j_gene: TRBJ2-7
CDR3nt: TGTGCCAGCAGCTTAACGCCTAGCGGGGGGTACGGGCAGTACTTC
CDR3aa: CASSLTPSGGYGQYF

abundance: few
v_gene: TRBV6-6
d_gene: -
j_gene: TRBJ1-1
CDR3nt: TGTGCCGGCGGACCCGGGGGGGACACTGAAGCTTTCTTT
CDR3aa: CAGGPGGDTEAFF

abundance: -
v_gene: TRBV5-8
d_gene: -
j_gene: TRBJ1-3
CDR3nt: TGTGCCAGCAGCTTCCCTCTCTTTTCTCTCTCTGGAAACACCATATATTTT
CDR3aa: CASSFPLFSLSGNTIYF

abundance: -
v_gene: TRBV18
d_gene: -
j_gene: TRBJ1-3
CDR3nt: TGTGCCAGCTCACCACCAGGGACACAAGCTGGAAACACCATATATTTT
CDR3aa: CASSPPGTQAGNTIYF

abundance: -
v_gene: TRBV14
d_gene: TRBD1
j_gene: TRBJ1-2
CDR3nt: TGTGCCAGCAGCCAAGGGGGACAGGGACTAGTCTATGGCTACACCTTC
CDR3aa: CASSQGGQGLVYGYTF

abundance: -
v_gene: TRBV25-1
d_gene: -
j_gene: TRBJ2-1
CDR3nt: TGTGCCAGCAGTCCCTATAATGAGCAGTTCTTC
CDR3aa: CASSPYNEQFF